Each of the 30 T cell receptor beta chains below was sequenced from the same sample in a study of T cell repertoires in ileal Crohn's disease. Some clones are missing from TCRdb's copy, which holds only in-frame ones; the method was immunoSEQ multiplex PCR. The sample holds some 410 clones, about 86% seen once. Lamina propria lymphocytes from surgical specimens were isolated on a density gradient before sorting. Sequencing was done on a sample of CD8+ T cells sorted from the ileum. The receptor set was obtained from an adult with Crohn's disease.

This chain connects TRBV9 to TRBJ2-6, with D possibly being TRBD2 (6 bases). The germline gives CDR1 SGDLS, CDR2 YYNGEE. The CDR3 has 16 residues. Trimming removed 3 bases from V and 0 bases from J, with 10 bases in between. CDR3 residues: CASSEGGVSGANVLTF. The CDR3 DNA is TGTGCCAGCAGCGAAGGAGGGGTCTCTGGGGCCAACGTCCTGACTTTC.

The chain couples TRBV5-6 to TRBJ2-7, with D perhaps matching TRBD1 (5 bases). Per germline, CDR1 SGHDT and CDR2 YYEEEE. Trimming took 0 bases from V and 0 from J, leaving 7 bases between them. The CDR3 extends over 14 amino acids. The CDR3 region is CASSLAGYSYEQYF. CDR3 nucleotide sequence: TGTGCCAGCAGCTTGGCAGGGTACTCCTACGAGCAGTACTTC.

This clone appeared once. The chain couples TRBV27 to TRBJ1-4; D remains unclear. The germline CDR1 and CDR2 sequences are MNHEY and SMNVEV (reference sequence). The CDR3 is 15 amino acids. V lost 0 bases to trimming and J lost 7 bases, with 12 bases between them. The CDR3 DNA is TGTGCCAGCAGTTTATCTAACGGGGTTAGTGAAAAACTGTTTTTT. Protein sequence: CASSLSNGVSEKLFF.

The chain links TRBV19 to TRBJ1-1; weak D call: TRBD1 (5 bases). The CDR3 has 14 residues. V was trimmed by 8 bases and J by 3 bases, leaving 16 bases between them. The V gene's germline CDR1 is LNHDA and CDR2 SQIVND (reference sequence). The CDR3 sequence is CASAPGILHTEAFF. CDR3 coding DNA: TGTGCCAGTGCTCCAGGGATATTGCACACTGAAGCTTTCTTT.

The chain employs TRBV11-2 and TRBJ2-7; possible D gene TRBD1, 6 bases. Germline CDR1 is SGHAT and CDR2 is FQNNGV. V was clipped by 3 bases and J by 0 bases, with 9 bases between them. CDR3 length equals 14 residues. The CDR3 sequence is CASSLNRDSYEQYF. CDR3 nucleotides: TGTGCCAGCAGCTTGAACAGGGACTCCTACGAGCAGTACTTC.

The chain links TRBV2 to TRBJ2-7; 10 bases line up with TRBD1. There are 14 residues in the CDR3. Germline values: CDR1 SNHLY, CDR2 FYNNEI. The V segment lost 7 bases and the J segment 6 bases; nucleotides outside the gene matches: 9. CDR3 loop: CASKTGGIVVEQYF. The CDR3 DNA follows: TGTGCCAGCAAGACAGGGGGCATCGTCGTCGAGCAGTACTTC.

The genes are TRBV4-3 and TRBJ2-2; 9 bases map to TRBD1. Germline assignment: CDR1 LGHNA and CDR2 YSLEER. J was trimmed by 2 bases and V by 0 bases; bases with no gene match: 4. The CDR3 spans 17 residues. CDR3 in amino acids: CASSQDYRGLNTGELFF. For the CDR3, the DNA is TGCGCCAGCAGCCAAGACTACAGGGGGCTAAACACCGGGGAGCTGTTTTTT.

The V and J genes are TRBV18 and TRBJ2-1; 9 bases align to TRBD2. Per the germline V gene, CDR1 is KGHSH and CDR2 is LQKENI. The CDR3 is made up of 16 amino acids. V was pared by 8 bases and J by 5 bases, with 13 bases of the junction left unmatched. The DNA of the CDR3 is TGTGCCAGCGGACCTCAGGCGGGAGGGATCCACAATGAGCAGTTCTTC. It specifies CASGPQAGGIHNEQFF.

The chain has TRBV7-3 and TRBJ2-1; D gene ambiguous. The CDR3 covers 14 residues. Trimming cost V 6 bases and J 4 bases, with 13 bases left between them. Germline assignment: CDR1 SGHTA and CDR2 FQGTGA. As DNA, the CDR3 is TGTGCCAGCAGTCGACTCGGCAGTTACAATGAGCAGTTCTTC. Translation gives CASSRLGSYNEQFF.

The chain employs TRBV19 and TRBJ2-3, with 9 bases fitting TRBD2. V lost 3 bases and J lost 3; bases outside the gene matches: 7. The CDR3 runs 16 residues. The germline CDR1 and CDR2 sequences are LNHDA and SQIVND (reference sequence). CDR3 sequence reads: CASSMMRGGVTDTQYF. The CDR3 DNA reads as TGTGCCAGTAGTATGATGCGCGGGGGGGTAACAGATACGCAGTATTTT.

J is TRBJ2-7 and V is TRBV7-9; 9 bases map to TRBD2. Germline V gene sequence: CDR1 SEHNR, CDR2 FQNEAQ (reference sequence). With 7 bases clipped from V and 0 bases from J, the junction kept 13 bases outside the gene matches. This CDR3 contains 17 residues. CDR3 in DNA: TGTGCCAGCACCGGGGGTCGAAGGACTAGCGACTCCTACGAGCAGTACTTC. This encodes CASTGGRRTSDSYEQYF.

This rearrangement joins TRBV4-1 to TRBJ1-1; TRBD1 matches 8 bases. The trim removed 4 bases at V and 3 bases at J, leaving 4 bases unmatched. There are 14 residues in the CDR3. Germline CDR1 is MGHRA and CDR2 is YSYEKL. The chain's CDR3 is CASSRGQGDTEAFF. The CDR3 region has the DNA TGCGCCAGCAGCCGAGGACAGGGAGACACTGAAGCTTTCTTT.

V gene TRBV7-9 combines with J gene TRBJ2-3; no clear D gene. In germline, CDR1 is SEHNR, CDR2 FQNEAQ (reference sequence). The length of the CDR3 is 13 residues. Trimming took 5 bases from V and 2 from J, leaving 8 bases between them. The CDR3 protein is CASSGGSTDTQYF. CDR3 DNA sequence: TGTGCCAGCAGCGGCGGTTCCACAGATACGCAGTATTTT.

The V and J genes are TRBV9 and TRBJ2-7; 7 positions agree with TRBD2. The CDR3 loop spans 14 amino acids. The V gene end was trimmed by 0 bases and the J gene end by 6 bases; junction bases not matched to a gene: 6. CDR1 SGDLS and CDR2 YYNGEE come from the germline V gene. The CDR3 is CASSVGGGGSEQYF. DNA of the CDR3: TGTGCCAGCAGCGTAGGTGGGGGGGGAAGCGAGCAGTACTTC.

The chain recombines TRBV30 with TRBJ1-2, with 11 nucleotides matching TRBD1. This CDR3 comprises 14 residues. Germline CDR1 GTSNPN, CDR2 SVGIG (reference sequence). Trimming took 1 base from V and 8 from J; bases not matched to a gene: 6. The CDR3 loop reads CAWSDGTGGTGYTF. The CDR3 bases are TGTGCCTGGAGTGACGGGACAGGGGGTACGGGCTACACCTTC.

This chain joins TRBV5-4 and TRBJ2-1, with 12 bases fitting TRBD2. The CDR3 is 15 residues long. Trimming took 4 bases from V and 4 from J; bases not matched to a gene: 3. Germline lookup yields CDR1 SGHNT and CDR2 YYREEE (reference sequence). CDR3 sequence (DNA): TGTGCCAGCAGCCTACTAGCGGGGGGTTACAATGAGCAGTTCTTC. Its protein product is CASSLLAGGYNEQFF. Filled out from reference TRBV5-4 and TRBJ2-1, the complete variable domain reads ETGVTQSPTHLIKTRGQQVTLRCSSQSGHNTVSWYQQALGQGPQFIFQYYREEENGRGNFPPRFSGLQFPNYSSELNVNALELDDSALYLCASSLLAGGYNEQFFGPGTRLTVL.

The chain links TRBV28 to TRBJ2-1; D possibly corresponds to TRBD2 (6 bases). V gave up 6 bases and J gave up 9 bases, with 6 bases separating them. This CDR3 spans 10 amino acids. Germline CDR1 reads MDHEN; CDR2 reads SYDVKM. The CDR3 is CASRAGEQFF. Written as DNA, the CDR3 is TGTGCCAGCAGAGCGGGTGAGCAGTTCTTC.

This clone occurred once. The V call is TRBV5-8, the J call TRBJ2-7, with 10 bases lining up with TRBD2. The germline CDR1 and CDR2 sequences are SGHTS and YDEGEE. The V and J ends lost 2 bases and 4 bases, in that order; junction bases with no gene match: 15. This CDR3 is built from 18 residues. For the CDR3, the DNA is TGTGCCAGCAGCTTAAGCGGGAGGGATATAAACCCGAGTTACGAGCAGTACTTC. It yields the protein CASSLSGRDINPSYEQYF.

The chain recombines TRBV5-5 with TRBJ2-7; D unresolved. V was cut by 1 base and J by 2 bases, with 13 bases left in between. CDR3 length: 15 residues. Germline V gene data show CDR1 as SGHKS and CDR2 as YYEKEE (reference sequence). This chain's CDR3 is CASSLSNFMAYEQYF. The CDR3 DNA is TGTGCCAGCAGCTTGTCGAACTTTATGGCCTACGAGCAGTACTTC.

This clone was counted only a few times. Other DNA variants within this sample encode the same CDR3. The gene calls are TRBV4-3 and TRBJ2-5; 8 positions agree with TRBD1. Germline CDR1 and CDR2: LGHNA and YSLEER. J was trimmed by 5 bases and V by 1 base; bases with no gene match: 6. The CDR3 has 15 residues. DNA for the CDR3: TGCGCCAGCAGCCAAGCCACAGGGGGTCTGGAGACCCAGTACTTC. The encoded protein is CASSQATGGLETQYF.

J is TRBJ2-7 and V is TRBV4-3; possible D gene TRBD1, 5 bases. The CDR3 is made up of 12 amino acids. V dropped 5 bases and J dropped 5 bases, with 10 bases sitting between them. Germline-derived CDR1 and CDR2 are LGHNA and YSLEER. CDR3 protein: CASSSGLHEQYF. DNA of the CDR3: TGCGCCAGCAGCTCAGGGTTACACGAGCAGTACTTC.

This chain links TRBV30 with TRBJ2-7, with a tentative D call TRBD1 (5 bases). The CDR3 runs 14 residues. CDR1 and CDR2 (germline): GTSNPN, SVGIG (reference sequence). Trimming stripped 4 bases from V and 4 bases from J, with 17 bases between. CDR3 coding DNA: TGTGCCTGGAATCACAGGACGAACCTTTACGAGCAGTACTTC. Amino acids: CAWNHRTNLYEQYF.

V usage is TRBV9 and J usage is TRBJ1-1, with 7 bases matching TRBD1. Germline values: CDR1 SGDLS, CDR2 YYNGEE. The V and J ends lost 1 base and 0 bases, in that order; junction bases with no gene match: 3. The CDR3 runs to 15 residues. CDR3 in amino acids: CASSVKGQLNTEAFF. The CDR3 DNA reads TGTGCCAGCAGCGTAAAGGGACAGCTGAACACTGAAGCTTTCTTT. The whole variable domain, remainder taken from reference TRBV9 and TRBJ1-1, is DSGVTQTPKHLITATGQRVTLRCSPRSGDLSVYWYQQSLDQGLQFLIQYYNGEERAKGNILERFSAQQFPDLHSELNLSSLELGDSALYFCASSVKGQLNTEAFFGQGTRLTVV.

Only one count was recorded for this clone. The V call is TRBV7-6, the J call TRBJ2-1; 7 nucleotides align to TRBD1. The CDR3 is 14 residues long. The V gene end was trimmed by 1 base and the J gene end by 7 bases; junction bases not matched to a gene: 4. Germline V CDR1 and CDR2: SGHVS, FNYEAQ. CDR3 sequence (DNA): TGTGCCAGCAGCTTAGTGACAGGGATTAATGAGCAGTTCTTC. Its translation: CASSLVTGINEQFF.

The chain employs TRBV5-6 and TRBJ1-5, with 8 bases lining up with TRBD1. The CDR3 runs 16 residues. V was pared by 1 base and J by 3 bases, with 6 bases of the junction left unmatched. Germline V lookup: CDR1 SGHDT, CDR2 YYEEEE. CDR3 region: CASSLRQGADNQPQHF. DNA for the CDR3: TGTGCCAGCAGCTTGAGGCAGGGGGCAGACAATCAGCCCCAGCATTTT.

The CDR3: CASSAPAGNTIYF. CDR3 nucleotides: TGTGCCAGCAGCGCCCCCGCGGGAAACACCATATATTTT. This chain joins TRBV9 and TRBJ1-3; D uncertain. V lost 3 bases, J lost 4 bases, and 8 bases lay in between. Germline-derived CDR1 and CDR2 are SGDLS and YYNGEE. The CDR3 runs to 13 residues.

This chain connects TRBV4-3 to TRBJ2-1; D is perhaps TRBD1 (6 bases). CDR3 size: 16 residues. The ends were cut back, 0 bases at V and 3 bases at J, with 12 bases in the middle. Looked up from germline, CDR1 is LGHNA and CDR2 is YSLEER. In DNA, the CDR3 is TGCGCCAGCAGCCAAGAAAGGGACAAGGGCTACAATGAGCAGTTCTTC. Its translation: CASSQERDKGYNEQFF.

The V call is TRBV15, the J call TRBJ2-4; 7 positions match TRBD1. The ends lost 5 bases at V and 0 bases at J; junction bases unmatched: 7. Germline-derived CDR1 and CDR2 are LNHNV and YYDKDF (reference sequence). There are 16 residues in the CDR3. DNA of the CDR3: TGTGCCACCAGCCAAGGGACAGACTCAGCCAAAAACATTCAGTACTTC. Translation gives CATSQGTDSAKNIQYF.

This clone was seen a handful of times. V and J are TRBV6-1 and TRBJ2-2; 7 bases agree with TRBD1. Germline lookup yields CDR1 MNHNS and CDR2 SASEGT. This CDR3 contains 16 residues. Unmatched junction bases numbered 6, after V lost 4 bases and J lost 1 base. This CDR3 is CASSALQGMNTGELFF. The CDR3 DNA is TGTGCCAGCAGTGCCCTACAGGGGATGAACACCGGGGAGCTGTTTTTT.

The V gene is TRBV2, the J gene TRBJ2-3; 7 bases line up with TRBD2. V trimming: 6 bases; J trimming: 3 bases; junction bases outside the gene matches: 9. This CDR3 has 15 amino acids. Germline V gene data show CDR1 as SNHLY and CDR2 as FYNNEI. The CDR3 reads CASRGGFALTDTQYF. DNA for the CDR3: TGTGCCAGCAGGGGGGGGTTCGCCTTAACAGATACGCAGTATTTT.